Sequencing of this T cell receptor beta chain was carried out in a study of blood T cell repertoires in COVID-19. Looked up from germline, CDR1 is SGHAT and CDR2 is FQDESV (reference sequence). The V and J ends lost 5 bases and 3 bases respectively, with 13 bases between them. The CDR3 runs 15 residues. The method was immunoSEQ multiplex PCR; TCRdb's version includes in-frame clones alone and lacks a portion of them. This sample has over 150,000 clones, with more than 85% found just once. This clonotype was sampled from a man between 50 and 59 years old with acute or convalescent COVID-19. The source material was peripheral blood. The J gene is TRBJ2-2, the V gene TRBV11-1; D call uncertain. This CDR3 is CASSPPLRDTGELFF. CDR3 coding DNA: TGTGCCAGCAGCCCACCTTTACGGGACACCGGGGAGCTGTTTTTT.